This T cell receptor (beta chain) was profiled in a study of T cell responses to AZD1222 COVID-19 vaccine. This clone occurred a few times. What it recognizes is unknown. There are 14 residues in the CDR3. After removal of 2 bases from V and 9 bases from J, the junction contained 11 bases not matched to a gene. Germline V gives CDR1 GTSNPN, CDR2 SVGIG (reference sequence). Here immunoSEQ multiplex PCR was the method, and the copy in TCRdb shows in-frame clones only, minus some. The sample records 95,000 to 100,000 clones, over 75% being singletons. Study observations and caveats: Repertoire collection took place solely once the T cell response had peaked.

The chain joins TRBV30 to TRBJ1-1; TRBD1 matches at 8 bases. This clonotype was sampled from an adult who received the AZD1222 COVID-19 vaccine. This material consisted of peripheral blood, taken 28 days after the second AZD1222 dose. The CDR3 reads CAWSPQGAGGKAFF. CDR3 sequence (DNA): TGTGCCTGGAGTCCTCAGGGGGCCGGAGGTAAAGCTTTCTTT.